Sequencing of this T cell receptor (beta chain) was carried out in a study of cytomegalovirus exposure and HLA in healthy donors. For this clone: Antigen: not known.

PCR primers comprised 60 Vbeta and 13 Jbeta primers. Only in-frame clones appear in the TCRdb table, and some are missing; sequencing was by immunoSEQ multiplex PCR. The sample contains about 200,000 clones, about 86% of which appear only once. The length of the CDR3 is 14 residues. After removal of 6 bases from V and 4 bases from J, the junction contained 6 bases not matched to a gene. Germline CDR1 reads MDHEN; CDR2 reads SYDVKM. General study points: According to reports, the classifier identified cytomegalovirus status with high specificity and sensitivity.

The TCR originated in a woman between 25 and 40 years old in good health and CMV-seronegative. Specimen: PBMCs. The V gene is TRBV28, the J gene TRBJ2-1, with 7 bases aligning to TRBD1. CDR3 protein: CASSQGERYNEQFF. The CDR3 nucleotides read TGTGCCAGCAGCCAGGGGGAGAGGTACAATGAGCAGTTCTTC.